These 5 T cell receptor beta chains were all obtained from the same sample, sequenced in a study of CD8 T cells in Susac syndrome. cDNA came from about 0.5 to 1 ug RNA primed by random hexamers. Each CDR3 protein gets one entry after TCRdb re-called the immunoSEQ multiplex PCR reads with MiXCR. The table has 300,000 to 350,000 distinct CDR3 sequences, 92% seen once. Sequencing input: CD4+ T cells from PBMCs. These receptors were obtained from a human donor with multiple sclerosis.

This rearrangement joins TRBV29-1 to TRBJ2-1; D possibly corresponds to TRBD1 (5 bases). The CDR3 is made up of 14 amino acids. Germline CDR1 SQVTM, CDR2 ANQGSEA. Trimming cost V 4 bases and J 4 bases, with 14 bases left between them. The chain's CDR3 is CSVGGPVLYNEQFF. The CDR3 bases are TGCAGCGTTGGGGGCCCAGTGTTGTACAATGAGCAGTTCTTC.

The chain employs TRBV5-1 and TRBJ1-6, with TRBD1 identical over 8 bases. Germline V CDR1 and CDR2: SGHRS, YFSETQ. This CDR3 spans 16 amino acids. After removal of 3 bases from V and 9 bases from J, the junction contained 11 bases not matched to a gene. In nucleotides, the CDR3 is TGCGCCAGCAGCTGGGCCAACGACAGGGGCGCTTCACCCCTCCACTTT. This gives the protein CASSWANDRGASPLHF.

The CDR3 here is CASSYLQFVFF. The CDR3 DNA follows: TGTGCCAGCAGTTATCTCCAGTTTGTCTTCTTT. V gene TRBV27 combines with J gene TRBJ1-1, with D unclear. The CDR3 is 11 amino acids. The germline V gene has CDR1 MNHEY and CDR2 SMNVEV (reference sequence). The V gene lost 4 bases and the J gene lost 14 bases, with 14 bases spanning the gap.

The chain has TRBV12-3 or TRBV12-4 and TRBJ2-5; no clear D gene. With 3 bases removed from V and 5 bases from J, the gap between germline ends came to 10 bases. CDR3 length: 13 amino acids. Written as DNA, the CDR3 is TGTGCCAGCAGTTTTTGGGCTGCGGAGACCCAGTACTTC. Encoded protein: CASSFWAAETQYF.

V is TRBV18 and J is TRBJ2-5; TRBD2 might be the D (6 bases). The V end was cut by 3 bases, the J end by 5 bases, with 10 bases between. CDR3 length: 13 amino acids. Germline V CDR1 and CDR2: KGHSH, LQKENI. The DNA of the CDR3 is TGTGCCAGCTCACCTCAGCTAGCGGAGACCCAGTACTTC. Translating gives CASSPQLAETQYF.